These T cell receptor beta chains were read from a single sample in a study of blood T cell repertoires in COVID-19. Assay: immunoSEQ multiplex PCR; the TCRdb copy retains only in-frame clones and omits some. The sample yields a few hundred thousand clones, approximately 78% seen once. Material: peripheral blood. All receptors derive from a woman in her late teens or twenties with acute or convalescent COVID-19. Each CDR3 is given with its conserved first and last residue. The D gene is left open where the match is weak. Where a row states a size, it is once, few, many or the class of an expanded clone; other rows omit it.

J,D,V,size,DNA,CDR3
TRBJ1-1,-,TRBV6-5,-,TGTGCCAGCAGTCTCGTAAAGGGGCACACTGAAGCTTTCTTT,CASSLVKGHTEAFF
TRBJ1-2,-,TRBV4-3,-,TGCGCCAGCAGCCCCTTCCGCCTCGGGGCTAACTATGGCTACACCTTC,CASSPFRLGANYGYTF
TRBJ2-3,-,TRBV5-1,-,TGCGCCAGCAGCCAAGGGGGTGTAGGGGATACGCAGTATTTT,CASSQGGVGDTQYF
TRBJ2-7,-,TRBV27,-,TGTGCCAGCAAAGGCGGACAGTTTTCCCACGAGCAGTACTTC,CASKGGQFSHEQYF
TRBJ1-4,-,TRBV19,-,TGTGCCAGTAGTTTGCCCGGGGGTAATGAAAAACTGTTTTTT,CASSLPGGNEKLFF
TRBJ1-1,-,TRBV6-2/TRBV6-3,-,TGTGCCAGCAGTTTACAGTACACTGAAGCTTTCTTT,CASSLQYTEAFF
TRBJ2-7,TRBD2,TRBV3-1/TRBV3-2,-,TGTGCCAGCAGCCATACTAGCGGGGACTACGAGCAGTACTTC,CASSHTSGDYEQYF
TRBJ1-1,-,TRBV19,-,TGTGCCAGTAGTATGTTCCGGGGGAGCACTGAAGCTTTCTTT,CASSMFRGSTEAFF
TRBJ2-7,-,TRBV7-2,-,TGTGCCAGCAGCTTATTCTCGCGGCTCGAGCAGTACTTC,CASSLFSRLEQYF
TRBJ2-7,TRBD1,TRBV7-2,-,TGTGCCAGCAGCTTGGGACAGCTCTCCTACGAGCAGTACTTC,CASSLGQLSYEQYF
TRBJ2-7,TRBD1,TRBV7-9,few,TGTGCCAGCCATGGACAGGCCTACGAGCAGTACTTC,CASHGQAYEQYF
TRBJ1-2,TRBD1,TRBV5-1,once,TGCGCCAGCAGCCCCGAAGGCTCCGGGACAGGGTTCACTCCGGCGGACTATGGCTACACCTTC,CASSPEGSGTGFTPADYGYTF
TRBJ1-5,TRBD1,TRBV27,-,TGTGCCAGCAGTTCGGGACAGGCTCTCAATCAGCCCCAGCATTTT,CASSSGQALNQPQHF
TRBJ2-7,-,TRBV6-6,-,TGTGCCAGCAGTTACAATACAAGGGGCGAGCAGTACTTC,CASSYNTRGEQYF
TRBJ2-2,-,TRBV7-9,-,TGTGCCAGCAGCCGAACCCTGGGTAGCGCATCAGCAGGGGAGCTGTTTTTT,CASSRTLGSASAGELFF
TRBJ2-7,-,TRBV7-9,-,TGTGCCAGCAGCCCCTTAACAGGGAGTTACGAGCAGTACTTC,CASSPLTGSYEQYF
TRBJ2-7,-,TRBV20-1,-,TGCAGTGCTAGTACTAGTTTTTACGAGCAGTACTTC,CSASTSFYEQYF
TRBJ2-1,-,TRBV30,few,TGTGCCTGGAGTAGCGGTTTCTACAATGAGCAGTTCTTC,CAWSSGFYNEQFF
TRBJ1-5,-,TRBV10-2,-,TGCGCCAGCAGTGAGAGGACCGAGGGGCCCCAGCATTTT,CASSERTEGPQHF
TRBJ2-5,-,TRBV5-1,-,TGCGCCAGCAGCTTGGATACAGGGCGGACGGAGACCCAGTACTTC,CASSLDTGRTETQYF
TRBJ2-1,TRBD2,TRBV20-1,once,TGCAGTGCTAGTGCCCTAGCGGGCGACAATGAGCAGTTCTTC,CSASALAGDNEQFF
TRBJ2-7,-,TRBV6-2/TRBV6-3,-,TGTGCCAGCAGTTACGACGGACTGACCTACGAGCAGTACTTC,CASSYDGLTYEQYF
TRBJ2-2,TRBD2,TRBV15,-,TGTGCCACTTGGGACCCACTAGCGGATAACACCGGGGAGCTGTTTTTT,CATWDPLADNTGELFF
TRBJ2-1,-,TRBV6-5,-,TGTGCCAGCAGTCGACAGGCCAGCTCCTACAATGAGCAGTTCTTC,CASSRQASSYNEQFF
TRBJ1-5,-,TRBV5-1,-,TGCGCCAGCAGCTTGGTGTCAGGACAAAATCAGCCCCAGCATTTT,CASSLVSGQNQPQHF
TRBJ1-2,-,TRBV12-3/TRBV12-4,-,TGTGCCAGCAGTCGGACAGCAGACTATGGCTACACCTTC,CASSRTADYGYTF
TRBJ1-2,-,TRBV13,-,TGTGCCAGCAGCTTAGGGACATCCTTAACTAACTATGGCTACACCTTC,CASSLGTSLTNYGYTF
TRBJ1-2,-,TRBV18,-,TGTGCCAGCTCACCATCGCGGGACCCCTATGGCTACACCTTC,CASSPSRDPYGYTF
TRBJ1-4,TRBD1,TRBV27,-,TGTGCCAGCAGTTCTGGGGACAGTAAAGAAAAACTGTTTTTT,CASSSGDSKEKLFF
TRBJ1-2,TRBD1,TRBV11-2,-,TGTGCCAGCAGCTTAGTCGGGTCTCCAGGGGGAAAAGGCTATGGCTACACCTTC,CASSLVGSPGGKGYGYTF
TRBJ1-3,-,TRBV15,-,TGTGCCACCAGCAGAGAAAAGACAGGTTGGAACACCATATATTTT,CATSREKTGWNTIYF
TRBJ1-2,-,TRBV4-3,-,TGCGCCAGCAGCCAAGCTCCAGAAAACTATGGCTACACCTTC,CASSQAPENYGYTF
TRBJ1-1,TRBD1,TRBV5-1,-,TGCGCCAGCAGCGCCCGGGACAGGGGGCTGGGCACTGAAGCTTTCTTT,CASSARDRGLGTEAFF
TRBJ1-5,-,TRBV19,few,TGTGCCAGTAGTGGGCAGCCTAATCAGCCCCAGCATTTT,CASSGQPNQPQHF
TRBJ2-2,TRBD2,TRBV3-1/TRBV3-2,-,TGTGCCAGCAGCCAAGCTTCCGGCGGGAGTAAGGACACCGGGGAGCTGTTTTTT,CASSQASGGSKDTGELFF
TRBJ2-1,TRBD2,TRBV5-1,-,TGCGCCAGCAGCCCGGGGGTGGGAGGGTCCTACAATGAGCAGTTCTTC,CASSPGVGGSYNEQFF
TRBJ2-3,-,TRBV27,-,TGTGCCAGCAGTTTACGGTTCACAGATACGCAGTATTTT,CASSLRFTDTQYF
TRBJ2-5,TRBD2,TRBV15,-,TGTGCCACCAGCGATGGACTAGCGGGAGGGGGAGAGACCCAGTACTTC,CATSDGLAGGGETQYF
TRBJ1-2,TRBD1,TRBV7-9,few,TGTGCCTGGGGACAGGCAGCCTATGGCTACACCTTC,CAWGQAAYGYTF
TRBJ1-6,-,TRBV4-3,-,TGCGCCAGCAGCCCATACGACAGCTTGAATAATTCACCCCTCCACTTT,CASSPYDSLNNSPLHF
TRBJ2-1,TRBD1,TRBV27,-,TGTGCCAGCAGTTCGCCCCGGGACAGCTACAATGAGCAGTTCTTC,CASSSPRDSYNEQFF
TRBJ2-5,-,TRBV6-5,-,TGTGCCAGCAGTTACATGGGAGCAGAACAAGAGACCCAGTACTTC,CASSYMGAEQETQYF
TRBJ2-5,-,TRBV28,-,TGTGCCAGCAGTTTCACCAGTGCCCAAGAGACCCAGTACTTC,CASSFTSAQETQYF
TRBJ2-2,-,TRBV11-3,-,TGTGCCAGCAGCTTAGATTCCAGGGGCGCGGACACCGGGGAGCTGTTTTTT,CASSLDSRGADTGELFF
TRBJ2-3,-,TRBV5-8,once,TGTGCCAGCAGCTTGGTCGGGCGGCGGGGAGATACGCAGTATTTT,CASSLVGRRGDTQYF